The rows below give T cell receptor beta chains drawn from one sample of a study of blood T cell repertoires in COVID-19. The data were produced by immunoSEQ multiplex PCR, yet TCRdb's version contains in-frame clones alone and is incomplete. The sample has about 150,000 clones, 84% seen once. The material sequenced was peripheral blood. These receptor sequences come from a human donor in a cohort sampled during active COVID-19. Both conserved end residues are part of each CDR3. Fields, in order: D gene, J gene, clone size, V gene, CDR3 protein, CDR3 DNA. A D gene is named only where the DNA matches it firmly. The size field is filled for only some rows; it gives once, few, many or a size class.

d_gene: -; j_gene: TRBJ1-1; abundance: -; v_gene: TRBV6-2/TRBV6-3; CDR3aa: CASSSFVHMNTEAFF; CDR3nt: TGTGCCAGCAGTTCGTTTGTTCACATGAACACTGAAGCTTTCTTT
d_gene: -; j_gene: TRBJ1-2; abundance: -; v_gene: TRBV25-1; CDR3aa: CASSGSLGGRGYTF; CDR3nt: TGTGCCAGCAGCGGGAGTCTCGGGGGACGTGGCTACACCTTC
d_gene: -; j_gene: TRBJ2-2; abundance: -; v_gene: TRBV5-6; CDR3aa: CASSRRGASAGELFF; CDR3nt: TGTGCCAGCAGCCGCAGGGGGGCAAGCGCCGGGGAGCTGTTTTTT
d_gene: -; j_gene: TRBJ2-5; abundance: -; v_gene: TRBV30; CDR3aa: CAWTLARYQETQYF; CDR3nt: TGTGCCTGGACCCTGGCCAGGTACCAAGAGACCCAGTACTTC
d_gene: TRBD1; j_gene: TRBJ2-7; abundance: once; v_gene: TRBV15; CDR3aa: CATSRGQGAKEQYF; CDR3nt: TGTGCCACCAGCAGAGGCCAGGGGGCGAAAGAGCAGTACTTC
d_gene: -; j_gene: TRBJ2-1; abundance: -; v_gene: TRBV9; CDR3aa: CASSVASEYNEQFF; CDR3nt: TGTGCCAGCAGCGTAGCTAGCGAGTACAATGAGCAGTTCTTC
d_gene: -; j_gene: TRBJ2-2; abundance: -; v_gene: TRBV7-3; CDR3aa: CASSFGGLTGELFF; CDR3nt: TGTGCCAGCAGCTTTGGGGGCCTCACCGGGGAGCTGTTTTTT
d_gene: -; j_gene: TRBJ1-1; abundance: once; v_gene: TRBV10-3; CDR3aa: CAINEIMNTEAFF; CDR3nt: TGTGCCATCAATGAAATCATGAACACTGAAGCTTTCTTT
d_gene: TRBD2; j_gene: TRBJ2-1; abundance: -; v_gene: TRBV5-1; CDR3aa: CASSTKTSASYNEQFF; CDR3nt: TGCGCCAGCAGCACAAAGACTAGCGCCAGCTACAATGAGCAGTTCTTC
d_gene: -; j_gene: TRBJ1-1; abundance: -; v_gene: TRBV29-1; CDR3aa: CSVEDLVQGVKAFF; CDR3nt: TGCAGCGTTGAAGATCTTGTACAGGGAGTAAAAGCTTTCTTT
d_gene: TRBD1; j_gene: TRBJ1-1; abundance: -; v_gene: TRBV29-1; CDR3aa: CSVTTGGGNTEAFF; CDR3nt: TGCAGCGTTACCACAGGGGGAGGGAACACTGAAGCTTTCTTT
d_gene: -; j_gene: TRBJ1-2; abundance: large; v_gene: TRBV9; CDR3aa: CASSPTGTSNYGYTF; CDR3nt: TGTGCCAGCAGCCCTACAGGGACCTCCAACTATGGCTACACCTTC
d_gene: TRBD1; j_gene: TRBJ1-1; abundance: -; v_gene: TRBV3-1/TRBV3-2; CDR3aa: CASSQEGNRGVGAFF; CDR3nt: TGTGCCAGCAGCCAAGAGGGGAACAGGGGCGTAGGAGCTTTCTTT
d_gene: TRBD2; j_gene: TRBJ2-1; abundance: few; v_gene: TRBV2; CDR3aa: CASSEGLASEQFF; CDR3nt: TGTGCCAGCAGTGAAGGACTAGCGAGTGAGCAGTTCTTC
d_gene: -; j_gene: TRBJ1-1; abundance: few; v_gene: TRBV18; CDR3aa: CASSPREVNTEAFF; CDR3nt: TGTGCCAGCTCACCACGCGAAGTGAACACTGAAGCTTTCTTT
d_gene: -; j_gene: TRBJ2-7; abundance: once; v_gene: TRBV23-1; CDR3aa: CASTIARVAYEQYF; CDR3nt: TGCGCCAGCACAATCGCCAGGGTGGCCTACGAGCAGTACTTC